This T cell receptor (beta chain) originates from a study of CD4 T cells in relation to SARS-CoV-2 and coronaviruses. About the study: The restricting HLA molecule for shared crossreactive spike epitopes was mapped.

Details on this clone: The antigen is undetermined.

Using immunoSEQ multiplex PCR, the repertoire was profiled, and TCRdb retains in-frame clones only, with some absent. The sample carries about 68,000 clones, roughly 93% recorded once. The CDR3 is 15 amino acids. The V and J ends lost 3 bases and 4 bases respectively, with 16 bases between them. Germline V gene sequence: CDR1 LGHNA, CDR2 YSLEER. Unexposed donor CD4+ T cells date from about 2011-2018, before the COVID-19 pandemic. Overall study results and limits: Monoreactive clones expanded significantly more to SARS-CoV-2 than crossreactive clones did. Crossreactivity was assessed only for spike protein, not other viral proteins. According to naive versus memory sequencing, detected responses are memory recall, not newly primed.

This receptor was obtained from a human donor in good health. What was sequenced was naive CD4+ T cells from PBMCs. Subset defined: naive CD4+ T cells isolated by negative enrichment. This chain uses TRBV4-3 with TRBJ2-7; unclear D gene. CDR3 amino acids: CASSHNLRPQYEQYF. Here the CDR3 DNA reads TGCGCCAGCAGCCATAATCTCAGGCCCCAGTACGAGCAGTACTTC.